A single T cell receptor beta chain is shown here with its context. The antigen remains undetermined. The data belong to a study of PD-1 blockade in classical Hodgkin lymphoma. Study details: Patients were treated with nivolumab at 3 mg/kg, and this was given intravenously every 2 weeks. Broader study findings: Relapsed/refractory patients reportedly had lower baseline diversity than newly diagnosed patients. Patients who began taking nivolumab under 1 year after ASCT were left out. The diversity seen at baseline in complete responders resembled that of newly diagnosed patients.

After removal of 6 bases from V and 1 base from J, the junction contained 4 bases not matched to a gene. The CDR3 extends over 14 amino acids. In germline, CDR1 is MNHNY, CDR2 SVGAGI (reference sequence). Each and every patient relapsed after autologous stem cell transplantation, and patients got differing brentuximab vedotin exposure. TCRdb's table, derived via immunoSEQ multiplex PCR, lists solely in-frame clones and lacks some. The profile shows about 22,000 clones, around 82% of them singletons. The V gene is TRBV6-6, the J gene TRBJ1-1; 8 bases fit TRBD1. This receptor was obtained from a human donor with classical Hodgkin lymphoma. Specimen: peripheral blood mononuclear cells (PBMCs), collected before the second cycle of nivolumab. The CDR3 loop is CASSHGTGNTEAFF. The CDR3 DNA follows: TGTGCCAGCAGCCACGGGACAGGGAACACTGAAGCTTTCTTT.